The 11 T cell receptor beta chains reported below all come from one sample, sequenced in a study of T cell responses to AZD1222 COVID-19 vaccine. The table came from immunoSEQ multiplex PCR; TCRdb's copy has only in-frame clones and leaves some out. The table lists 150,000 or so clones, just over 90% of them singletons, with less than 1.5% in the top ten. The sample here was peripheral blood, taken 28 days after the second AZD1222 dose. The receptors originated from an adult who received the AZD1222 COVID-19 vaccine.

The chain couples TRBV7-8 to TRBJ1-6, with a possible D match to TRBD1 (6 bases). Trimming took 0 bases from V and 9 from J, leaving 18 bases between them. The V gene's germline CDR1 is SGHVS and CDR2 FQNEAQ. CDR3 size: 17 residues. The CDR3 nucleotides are TGTGCCAGCAGCTTAGCTTTATTACCGGGGGCGGGTTCACCCCTCCACTTT. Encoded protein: CASSLALLPGAGSPLHF.

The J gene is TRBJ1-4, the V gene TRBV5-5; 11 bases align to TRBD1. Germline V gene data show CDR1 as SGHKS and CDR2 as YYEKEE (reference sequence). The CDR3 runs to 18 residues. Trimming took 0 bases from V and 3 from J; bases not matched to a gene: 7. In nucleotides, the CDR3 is TGTGCCAGCAGCTTGGTGGGACAGGGGGGCCCTTCTAATGAAAAACTGTTTTTT. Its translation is CASSLVGQGGPSNEKLFF.

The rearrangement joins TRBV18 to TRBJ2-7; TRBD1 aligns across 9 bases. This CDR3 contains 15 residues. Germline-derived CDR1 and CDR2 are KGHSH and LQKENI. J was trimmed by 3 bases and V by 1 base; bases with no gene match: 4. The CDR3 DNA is TGTGCCAGCTCACCACGAACGACAGGGGGCTACGAGCAGTACTTC. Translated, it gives CASSPRTTGGYEQYF.

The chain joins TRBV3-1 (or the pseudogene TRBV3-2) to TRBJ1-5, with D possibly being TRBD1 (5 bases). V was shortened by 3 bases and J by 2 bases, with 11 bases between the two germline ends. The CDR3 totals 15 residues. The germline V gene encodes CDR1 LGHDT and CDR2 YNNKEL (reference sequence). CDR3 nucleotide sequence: TGTGCCAGCAGCCAGGGGGGAGGCGGCAATCAGCCCCAGCATTTT. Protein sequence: CASSQGGGGNQPQHF.

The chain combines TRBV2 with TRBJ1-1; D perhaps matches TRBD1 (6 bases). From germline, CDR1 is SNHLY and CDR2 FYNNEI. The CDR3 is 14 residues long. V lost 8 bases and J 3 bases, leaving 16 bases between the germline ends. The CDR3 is CASSKGGFDTEAFF. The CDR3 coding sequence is TGTGCCAGCTCTAAGGGGGGTTTCGACACTGAAGCTTTCTTT.

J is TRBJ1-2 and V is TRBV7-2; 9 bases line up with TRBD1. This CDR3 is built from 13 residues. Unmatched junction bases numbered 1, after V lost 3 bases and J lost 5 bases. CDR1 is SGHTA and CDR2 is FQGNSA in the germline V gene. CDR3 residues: CASSLTGGYGYTF. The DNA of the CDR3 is TGTGCCAGCAGCTTGACAGGGGGGTATGGCTACACCTTC.

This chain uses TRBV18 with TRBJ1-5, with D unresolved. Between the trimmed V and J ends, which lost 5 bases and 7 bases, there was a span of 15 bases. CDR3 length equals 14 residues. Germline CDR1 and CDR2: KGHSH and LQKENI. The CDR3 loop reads CASSGKGGQQPQHF. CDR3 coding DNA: TGTGCCAGCTCAGGGAAAGGAGGGCAGCAGCCCCAGCATTTT.

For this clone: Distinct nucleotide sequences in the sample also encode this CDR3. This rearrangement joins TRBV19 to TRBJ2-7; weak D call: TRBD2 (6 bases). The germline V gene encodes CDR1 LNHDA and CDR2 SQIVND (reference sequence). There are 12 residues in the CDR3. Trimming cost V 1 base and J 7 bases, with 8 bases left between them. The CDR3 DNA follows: TGTGCCAGTAGTATAGGAGGAGGGGAGCAGTACTTC. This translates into CASSIGGGEQYF.

Written as DNA, the CDR3 is TGTGCCAGCAGCACACGACGTGGGGGGTGGTGGACTGAAGCTTTCTTT. It specifies CASSTRRGGWWTEAFF. This chain uses TRBV28 with TRBJ1-1; D possibly corresponds to TRBD1 (5 bases). The CDR3 is 16 amino acids. Germline CDR1 MDHEN, CDR2 SYDVKM. The germline V and J ends were trimmed by 6 bases and 5 bases, with 22 bases remaining between them.

CDR3 residues: CASSPSAGAGEKLFF. In DNA, the CDR3 is TGTGCCAGCAGCCCCTCGGCAGGGGCGGGGGAAAAACTGTTTTTT. V and J are TRBV7-3 and TRBJ1-4, with D possibly being TRBD1 (6 bases). Germline V gene lookup returns CDR1 SGHTA and CDR2 FQGTGA. The V end was cut by 5 bases, the J end by 8 bases, with 18 bases between. CDR3 length: 15 residues.

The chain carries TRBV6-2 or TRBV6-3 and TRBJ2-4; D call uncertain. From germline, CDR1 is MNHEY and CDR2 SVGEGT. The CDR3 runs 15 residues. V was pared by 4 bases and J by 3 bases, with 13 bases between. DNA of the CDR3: TGTGCCAGCAGTTTCCCCGGCCAGGTCAAAAACATTCAGTACTTC. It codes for CASSFPGQVKNIQYF.